This entry lists 9 T cell receptor beta chains sequenced from one sample in a study of T cells of healthy individuals. TCRdb passed the 5' RACE reads through MiXCR, listing each CDR3 protein once. The repertoire holds tens of thousands of distinct CDR3 sequences, with about 16% as singletons. These receptors came from a human donor in good health.

The V and J genes are TRBV3-1 and TRBJ1-4; D is ambiguous. CDR1 and CDR2 from the germline V gene are LGHDT and YNNKEL (reference sequence). The V gene lost 11 bases and the J gene lost 8 bases, with 15 bases spanning the gap. The CDR3 totals 12 residues. CDR3 sequence (DNA): TGTGCCTATGGGGAAGTAGAAGAAAAACTGTTTTTT. This encodes CAYGEVEEKLFF.

This clonotype has a count of ten or more. The chain links TRBV29-1 to TRBJ1-2; the D is unclear. CDR3 length: 12 residues. CDR1 and CDR2 from the germline V gene are SQVTM and ANQGSEA. V shed 4 bases and J shed 3 bases, with 9 bases lying between them. The chain's CDR3 is CSVVGGDYGYTF. CDR3 DNA sequence: TGCAGCGTTGTAGGCGGGGACTATGGCTACACCTTC.

This clonotype occurred a few times. This rearrangement joins TRBV24-1 to TRBJ2-5, with a possible D match to TRBD1 (6 bases). The germline gives CDR1 KGHDR, CDR2 SFDVKD. The CDR3 is made up of 15 amino acids. The ends were cut back, 2 bases at V and 2 bases at J, with 11 bases in the middle. The CDR3 DNA follows: TGTGCCACCAGTGATTCCTCAACAGGGCAAGAGACCCAGTACTTC. This translates into CATSDSSTGQETQYF.

This clonotype occurred many times. This CDR3 reads CASSHLAGSYEQYF. The DNA for the CDR3 is TGCGCCAGCAGCCATTTAGCGGGTAGCTACGAGCAGTACTTC. The chain couples TRBV4-1 to TRBJ2-7; TRBD2 matches at 7 bases. CDR3 length equals 14 residues. Germline lookup yields CDR1 MGHRA and CDR2 YSYEKL. The ends lost 3 bases at V and 3 bases at J; junction bases unmatched: 5.

The table lists this clonotype with a few counts. This chain uses TRBV27 with TRBJ2-2; a weak D match, TRBD2 (6 bases). From germline, CDR1 is MNHEY and CDR2 SMNVEV (reference sequence). The CDR3 totals 13 residues. Between the trimmed V and J ends, which lost 11 bases and 4 bases, there was a span of 14 bases. This chain's CDR3 is CAAGQTGTGELFF. CDR3 sequence (DNA): TGTGCCGCGGGGCAGACCGGCACCGGGGAGCTGTTTTTT.

This clonotype was detected only a few times. The chain is built from TRBV5-1 and TRBJ2-5; D not resolved. This CDR3 contains 14 residues. The germline V gene has CDR1 SGHRS and CDR2 YFSETQ. Between the trimmed V and J ends, which lost 2 bases and 3 bases, there was a span of 11 bases. The CDR3 coding sequence is TGCGCCAGCAGCTTAACTTCGACTGAAGAGACCCAGTACTTC. The encoded protein is CASSLTSTEETQYF.

This clonotype has ten or more counts. The CDR3 bases are TGTGCCAGCAGTTTTGGGGGGGCAAGCAATCAGCCCCAGCATTTT. Translated, it gives CASSFGGASNQPQHF. V and J are TRBV12-3 or TRBV12-4 and TRBJ1-5, with D possibly being TRBD1 (6 bases). The CDR3 sequence is 15 residues long. V was clipped by 3 bases and J by 1 base, with 10 bases between them.

This clonotype has a count of ten or more. The chain links TRBV2 to TRBJ2-7; D is undetermined. CDR1 SNHLY and CDR2 FYNNEI come from the germline V gene. V was cut by 2 bases and J by 1 base, with 3 bases left in between. The length of the CDR3 is 12 residues. The CDR3 DNA follows: TGTGCCAGCAGTGAACTTTCCTACGAGCAGTACTTC. Translation: CASSELSYEQYF.

The chain uses TRBV19 and TRBJ2-1, with D perhaps assigned TRBD1 or TRBD2 (5 bases each). Trimming removed 4 bases at V and 4 bases at J, with 14 bases between. This CDR3 region has 15 residues. Germline V gene sequence: CDR1 LNHDA, CDR2 SQIVND (reference sequence). CDR3 sequence reads: CASSTNTGTYNEQFF. In DNA, the CDR3 is TGTGCCAGTAGTACAAACACCGGGACGTACAATGAGCAGTTCTTC.